Listed below are T cell receptor beta chains from one sample, sequenced in a study of Graves' ophthalmopathy and Graves' hyperthyroidism. From the multiplex PCR reads, TCRdb called clonotypes with MiXCR, one entry per CDR3 protein. The table includes about 620,000 distinct CDR3 sequences, approximately 21% detected once. Sequences were obtained from peripheral blood. These TCRs come from a young woman with stable Graves' hyperthyroidism. Some clones in this sample may be carry-over from other donors' samples. Each CDR3 is given without its conserved first and last residue. Size values are once, few and many counts, or a class for expanded clones, and some rows have none.

j_call clone_size v_call cdr3_aa
TRBJ2-7 many TRBV20-1 SARPRRRQGVGYEQY
TRBJ2-5 many TRBV2 ASSVPPGRRQETQY
TRBJ1-2 many TRBV29-1 SVEVQVGSYGYT
TRBJ1-1 many TRBV7-2 ASSSLGLRVDTEAF
TRBJ1-2 many TRBV6-8 ASKDTPNYGYT
TRBJ2-2 many TRBV20-1 SAREGAGNTGELF
TRBJ1-4 many TRBV24-1 ATNYRARGEKLF
TRBJ2-5 few TRBV28 ASSPWARRETQY
TRBJ2-5 many TRBV6-2/TRBV6-3 ASSYSSFPGETQY
TRBJ2-4 many TRBV20-1 SARNRQGRDIQY
TRBJ1-3 many TRBV6-2/TRBV6-3 ASSYVYPTGRSGNTIY
TRBJ2-5 many TRBV11-2 ASSLVYGEETQY
TRBJ1-1 many TRBV6-2/TRBV6-3 ASSYPTAPQAF
TRBJ2-5 many TRBV6-2/TRBV6-3 ASRHREGKETQY
TRBJ1-2 NA TRBV28 ASTRTEFYGYT
TRBJ1-1 many TRBV15 ATSYAVGPEAF
TRBJ1-1 NA TRBV2 ASCDGMNTEAF
TRBJ1-2 NA TRBV29-1 SVGQGVYGYT
TRBJ2-5 NA TRBV9 ASSVGGIGGAVETQY
TRBJ1-1 many TRBV9 ASSVDLQGSTEAF
TRBJ1-5 NA TRBV20-1 SARDRGAGNQPQH
TRBJ1-1 many TRBV19 ASSALTGRGNTEAF
TRBJ1-1 few TRBV11-2 ASSPQRTNTEAF
TRBJ1-2 many TRBV25-1 ASIHTGTGPYGYT
TRBJ2-5 NA TRBV12-3/TRBV12-4 ASSLVTGTSGIETQY
TRBJ2-7 NA TRBV30 ARGTRGYEQY
TRBJ2-7 many TRBV6-5 ASSTRTGGIGEQY
TRBJ1-2 NA TRBV11-1 ASRGVRDTFNYGYT
TRBJ1-2 once TRBV29-1 SGVTGHGYT
TRBJ2-5 many TRBV6-5 ASSYGLAGAGTQY
TRBJ1-1 many TRBV12-3/TRBV12-4 ASSQLLNTEAF
TRBJ1-2 many TRBV19 ASSKGGRPA
TRBJ2-4 many TRBV19 ASSLSWGLAGELAKNIQY
TRBJ2-5 many TRBV12-3/TRBV12-4 ASSLAGGAQY
TRBJ1-1 few TRBV5-1 ASSLDRPTTEAF
TRBJ2-7 NA TRBV6-1 ASSTGISYEQY
TRBJ1-1 many TRBV11-2 ASSLGPTGYYTEAF
TRBJ1-1 many TRBV6-1 ASSLTGRDEAF
TRBJ1-1 many TRBV6-1 ASSSGWVGNEAF
TRBJ1-3 many TRBV19 ASSMRGASGNTIY
TRBJ1-1 NA TRBV10-2 ASRSPTPGKAF
TRBJ1-5 many TRBV13 ASSLERAQPQH
TRBJ2-7 many TRBV7-8 ASSNQDRVYEQY
TRBJ2-7 NA TRBV2 ASSKLAGGFGEQY